This TCR beta chain comes out of a study of cytomegalovirus exposure and HLA in healthy donors. Vbeta (60) and Jbeta (13) primers were used in the PCR. Here immunoSEQ multiplex PCR was the method, and the copy in TCRdb shows in-frame clones only, minus some. The repertoire holds tens of thousands of clones, with 75% to 85% as singletons. After removal of 2 bases from V and 1 base from J, the junction contained 4 bases not matched to a gene. Germline V gene data show CDR1 as SEHNR and CDR2 as FQNEAQ (reference sequence). CDR3 length: 16 residues. In its sample, this clone was seen once. This TCR was sampled from a middle-aged woman in good health and CMV-seropositive. This chain uses TRBV7-9 with TRBJ1-2; 10 bases map to TRBD1. The sample consisted of PBMCs. The CDR3 loop reads CASSLIGTGDNYGYTF. CDR3 sequence (DNA): TGTGCCAGCAGCTTAATAGGGACAGGGGATAACTATGGCTACACCTTC.